The sample holds one count of the clone carrying this TCR beta chain. Its antigen is still unknown. Data came from immunoSEQ multiplex PCR; TCRdb stores just in-frame clones and leaves some out. Here the sample spans 170,000 or so clones, 80% to 95% being singletons. This entry is derived from a study of T cell responses to AZD1222 COVID-19 vaccine. The CDR3 has 15 residues. Germline values: CDR1 SGHTA, CDR2 FQGTGA. The V and J ends lost 2 bases and 0 bases respectively, with 10 bases between them. Points from the study as a whole: Spike was spanned by vaccine-associated CD4 TCRs, with dominance at 160-218 and 743-854. Clonal diversity was possibly underestimated; the donors were predominantly white British and more often female.

Sequencing was performed on peripheral blood, taken 28 days after the second dose of the MenACWY control vaccine. The chain joins TRBV7-3 to TRBJ1-1; D ambiguous. This receptor was taken from an adult who received the MenACWY meningococcal vaccine as a control. As DNA, the CDR3 is TGTGCCAGCAGCTTATACACGCAGGTGAACACTGAAGCTTTCTTT. Its protein product is CASSLYTQVNTEAFF. Combining the CDR3 with reference TRBV7-3 and TRBJ1-1 gives the whole variable domain GAGVSQTPSNKVTEKGKYVELRCDPISGHTALYWYRQSLGQGPEFLIYFQGTGAADDSGLPNDRFFAVRPEGSVSTLKIQRTERGDSAVYLCASSLYTQVNTEAFFGQGTRLTVV.